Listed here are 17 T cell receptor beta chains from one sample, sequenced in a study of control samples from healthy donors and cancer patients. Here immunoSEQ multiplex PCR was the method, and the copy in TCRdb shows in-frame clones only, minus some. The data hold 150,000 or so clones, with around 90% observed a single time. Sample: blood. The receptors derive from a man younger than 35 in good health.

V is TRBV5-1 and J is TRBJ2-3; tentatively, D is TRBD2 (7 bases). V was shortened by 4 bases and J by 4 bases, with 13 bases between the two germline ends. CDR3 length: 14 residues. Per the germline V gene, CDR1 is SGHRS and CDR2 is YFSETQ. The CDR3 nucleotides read TGCGCCAGCAGCGGGGGGGGGCCCGCAGATACGCAGTATTTT. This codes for CASSGGGPADTQYF.

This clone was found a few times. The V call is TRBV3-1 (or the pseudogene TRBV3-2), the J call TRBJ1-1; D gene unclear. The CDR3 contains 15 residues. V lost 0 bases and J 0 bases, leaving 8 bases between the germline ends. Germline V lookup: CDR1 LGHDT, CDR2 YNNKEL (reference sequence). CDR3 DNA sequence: TGTGCCAGCAGCCAAGAATCCGGGGTGAACACTGAAGCTTTCTTT. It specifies CASSQESGVNTEAFF.

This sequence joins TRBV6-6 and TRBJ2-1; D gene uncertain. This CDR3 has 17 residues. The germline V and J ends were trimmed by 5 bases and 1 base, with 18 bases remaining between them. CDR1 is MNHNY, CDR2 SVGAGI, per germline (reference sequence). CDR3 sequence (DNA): TGTGCCAGCAGTCACAATGGTGGCAGACTTTCCTACAATGAGCAGTTCTTC. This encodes CASSHNGGRLSYNEQFF.

The CDR3 coding sequence is TGTGCCAGCAGCCTCGATGGGGGGGGTGGAGAGACCCAGTACTTC. Translated: CASSLDGGGGETQYF. The chain couples TRBV28 to TRBJ2-5; 7 bases match TRBD2. The junction had 11 bases not matched to a gene; V was cut back by 6 bases and J by 4 bases. Looked up from germline, CDR1 is MDHEN and CDR2 is SYDVKM. CDR3 length equals 15 residues.

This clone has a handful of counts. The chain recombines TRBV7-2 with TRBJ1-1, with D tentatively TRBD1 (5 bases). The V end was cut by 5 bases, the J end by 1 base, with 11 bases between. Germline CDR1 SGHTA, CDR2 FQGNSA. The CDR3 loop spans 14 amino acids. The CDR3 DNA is TGTGCCAGCAGCCCTACGGGGGGGAACACTGAAGCTTTCTTT. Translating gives CASSPTGGNTEAFF.

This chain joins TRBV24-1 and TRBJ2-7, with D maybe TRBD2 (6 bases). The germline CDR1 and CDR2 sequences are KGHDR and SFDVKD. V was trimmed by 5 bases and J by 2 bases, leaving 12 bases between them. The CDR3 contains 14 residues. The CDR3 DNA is TGTGCCACCAGTGTTACGGGAGCCACCTACGAGCAGTACTTC. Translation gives CATSVTGATYEQYF.

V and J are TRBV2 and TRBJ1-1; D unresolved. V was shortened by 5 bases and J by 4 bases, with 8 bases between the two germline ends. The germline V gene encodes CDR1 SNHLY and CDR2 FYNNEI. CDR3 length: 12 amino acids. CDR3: CASSRGSTEAFF. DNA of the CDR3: TGTGCCAGCAGTCGGGGAAGCACTGAAGCTTTCTTT.

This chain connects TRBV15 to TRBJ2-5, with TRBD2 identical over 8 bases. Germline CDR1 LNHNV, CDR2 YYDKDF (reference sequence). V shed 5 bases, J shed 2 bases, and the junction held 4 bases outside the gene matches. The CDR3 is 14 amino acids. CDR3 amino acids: CATSPGTSQETQYF. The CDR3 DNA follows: TGTGCCACCAGCCCCGGGACTAGTCAAGAGACCCAGTACTTC.

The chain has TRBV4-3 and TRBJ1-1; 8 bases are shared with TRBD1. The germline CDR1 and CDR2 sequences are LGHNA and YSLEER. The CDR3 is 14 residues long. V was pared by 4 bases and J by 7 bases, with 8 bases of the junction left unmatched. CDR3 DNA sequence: TGCGCCAGCAGCCCTGGACAGGGAGTCGGTGAAGCTTTCTTT. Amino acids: CASSPGQGVGEAFF.

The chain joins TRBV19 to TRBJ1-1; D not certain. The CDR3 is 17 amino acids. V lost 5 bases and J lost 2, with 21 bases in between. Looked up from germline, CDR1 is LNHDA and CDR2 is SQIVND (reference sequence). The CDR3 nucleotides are TGTGCCAGTAGTTCTCATGTTCGGCGAACCAAAAACACTGAAGCTTTCTTT. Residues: CASSSHVRRTKNTEAFF. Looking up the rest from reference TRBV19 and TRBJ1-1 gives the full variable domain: DGGITQSPKYLFRKEGQNVTLSCEQNLNHDAMYWYRQDPGQGLRLIYYSQIVNDFQKGDIAEGYSVSREKKESFPLTVTSAQKNPTAFYLCASSSHVRRTKNTEAFFGQGTRLTVV.

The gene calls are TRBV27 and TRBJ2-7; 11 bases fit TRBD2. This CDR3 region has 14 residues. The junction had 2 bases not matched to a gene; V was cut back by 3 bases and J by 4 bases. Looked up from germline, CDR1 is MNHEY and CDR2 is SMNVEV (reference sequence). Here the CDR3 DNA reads TGTGCCAGCAGTTTTCGGACTAGCGGGTACGAGCAGTACTTC. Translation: CASSFRTSGYEQYF.

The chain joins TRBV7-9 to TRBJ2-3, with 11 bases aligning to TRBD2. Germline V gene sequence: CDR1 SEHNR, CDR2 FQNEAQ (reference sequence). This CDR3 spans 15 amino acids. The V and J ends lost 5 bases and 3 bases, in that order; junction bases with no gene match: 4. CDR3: CASSLGTSGTDTQYF. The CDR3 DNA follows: TGTGCCAGCAGCCTAGGGACTAGCGGAACAGATACGCAGTATTTT.

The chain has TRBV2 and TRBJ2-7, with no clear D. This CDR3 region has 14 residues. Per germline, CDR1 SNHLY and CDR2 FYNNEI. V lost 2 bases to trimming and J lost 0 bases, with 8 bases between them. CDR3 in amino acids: CASSENSFSYEQYF. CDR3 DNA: TGTGCCAGCAGTGAAAACAGTTTCTCCTACGAGCAGTACTTC.

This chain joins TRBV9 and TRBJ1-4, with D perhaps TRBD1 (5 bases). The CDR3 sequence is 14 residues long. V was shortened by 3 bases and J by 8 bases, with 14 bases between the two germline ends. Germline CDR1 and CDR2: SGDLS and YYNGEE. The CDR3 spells CASSATPRGEKLFF. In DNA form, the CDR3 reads TGTGCCAGCAGCGCAACCCCACGGGGGGAAAAACTGTTTTTT.

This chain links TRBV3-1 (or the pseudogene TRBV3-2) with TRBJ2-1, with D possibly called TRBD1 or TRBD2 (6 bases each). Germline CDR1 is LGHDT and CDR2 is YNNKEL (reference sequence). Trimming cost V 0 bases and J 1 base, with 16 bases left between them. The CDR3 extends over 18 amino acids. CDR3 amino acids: CASSQDPYGGRSYNEQFF. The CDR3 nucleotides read TGTGCCAGCAGCCAAGATCCTTACGGGGGCCGTTCCTACAATGAGCAGTTCTTC.

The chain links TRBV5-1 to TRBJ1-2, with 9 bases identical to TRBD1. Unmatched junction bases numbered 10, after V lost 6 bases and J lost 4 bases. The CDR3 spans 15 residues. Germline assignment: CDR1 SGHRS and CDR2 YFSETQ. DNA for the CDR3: TGCGCCAGCACCTCCCGGACAGGGGCTTCCTATGGCTACACCTTC. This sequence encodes CASTSRTGASYGYTF. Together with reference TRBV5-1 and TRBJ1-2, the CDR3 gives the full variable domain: KAGVTQTPRYLIKTRGQQVTLSCSPISGHRSVSWYQQTPGQGLQFLFEYFSETQRNKGNFPGRFSGRQFSNSRSEMNVSTLELGDSALYLCASTSRTGASYGYTFGSGTRLTVV.

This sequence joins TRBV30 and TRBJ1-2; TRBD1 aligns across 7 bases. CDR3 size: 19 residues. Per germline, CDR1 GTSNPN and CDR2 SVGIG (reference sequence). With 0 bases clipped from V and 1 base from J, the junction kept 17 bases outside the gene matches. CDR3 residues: CAWSVHDPGQRLLNYGYTF. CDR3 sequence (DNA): TGTGCCTGGAGTGTACACGACCCGGGACAGCGGCTTCTTAACTATGGCTACACCTTC.